This T cell receptor beta chain derives from a study of somatic mutations in cytotoxic T cells in rheumatoid arthritis (dated by TCRdb to 2016 to 2017). Regarding the study in general: Right after diagnosis and prior to the start of any treatment, about 30 ml EDTA of peripheral blood was drawn from patients. Some V beta antibody-stained T-cell populations were flow-sorted on a FACSAria II or Sony SH800 at nearly 100% purity, and sorted V beta1+ cells also underwent TCRB sequencing. The study asked whether expanded CD8+ T-cell clones in newly diagnosed, untreated rheumatoid arthritis carry somatic mutations, and used TCRB deep sequencing to characterize clonality. TCRB deep sequencing was performed for 65 rheumatoid arthritis patients and approximately 18 healthy controls. Patient and control groups had essentially identical median ages. Overall study outcomes, separate from this receptor: It was unknown which antigens the expanded CD8+ clones targeted, and their absence from virus-specific databases did not exclude viral specificity. An increase of CD8+ clonality with age was seen in patients (Spearman r ~ 0.45) but not in healthy controls. The largest CD8+ clone made up more than 20% of CD8+ cells in about an eighth of the 65 patients, and blood and synovial fluid shared several identical CD8+ TCRB sequences. There was no significant difference in CD8+ T-cell clonality between rheumatoid arthritis patients and age-matched healthy controls.

Positive magnetic bead selection on an AutoMACS was used to isolate CD4+ and CD8+ cells, with flow cytometry used to check purity. After a first flow cytometry screen using a TCR V beta antibody panel, clonal expansions were characterized through TCRB deep sequencing of sorted CD8+ fractions. Peripheral blood mononuclear cells were obtained using density gradient separation with Ficoll-Paque PLUS. Using Nucleospin Tissue or Tissue XS kits, DNA was extracted from CD4-enriched, CD8-enriched or PBMC samples, with quantification by a Qubit 2.0 fluorometer. Genomic DNA underwent TCRB CDR3 sequencing using the immunoSEQ assay. From the authors' description of their analysis: Published virus-specific TCRB sequences were compared with patient CD8+ clones larger than 1%, and only a few matches were found. Analyses were restricted to productive TCRB rearrangements. Defining a clone by its unique TCRB CDR3 sequence, the study calculated clonality as a productive clonality index derived from Shannon entropy. Repertoire overlap between two samples was calculated from the template counts of each clone relative to total templates per sample. Flow cytometry-measured V-gene usage correlated with V-gene usage from TCRB sequencing, with a Spearman r of less than 0.65. TCRdb limited this immuneACCESS table to in-frame rearrangements with V and J called. A share of clones is missing; checked studies link under half to unresolved V genes, and the rest is unexplained. That table supplies the V and J calls and clone size; D and trimming were determined from the DNA. Across this sample there are tens of thousands of clones, with about 88% seen only once. The ten largest clonotypes hold about a tenth of the sample.

Points on this clone: What this receptor recognizes is not known. Base quality data are lacking; no much larger clone is found one base away.

The sample was CD8+ T cells sorted from blood. This clonotype was obtained from an adult with rheumatoid arthritis.

The DNA reads TGCGCCAGCAGCCAACTCGGGACAGGGGTCCAGCCCCAGCATTTT. Its coded protein is CASSQLGTGVQPQHF. The chain joins TRBV4-1 to TRBJ1-5, with TRBD1 matching 10 junction bases. The cysteine opens and the phenylalanine closes a CDR3 of 15 amino acids. Left in the record is the CDR3 DNA by itself, 45 bases read in frame from the first base. V trim: 2 bases; J trim: 7 bases; unmatched bases: 5. The germline V gene encodes CDR1 MGHRA and CDR2 YSYEKL.